This TCR beta chain was identified during a study of cytomegalovirus exposure and HLA in healthy donors. Study information: One earlier analysis, a look at about 179 million T cells, found some 100 million unique TCR beta sequences. Overall study results and limits: Among immune exposure information, only CMV serostatus was available. Reportedly, HLA-A and HLA-B alleles of most subjects were accurately predicted from TCR beta. One later analysis reportedly identified an Asian-associated ancestry cluster that showed fewer N-insertions than the approximately 710-donor mean.

About this clone: The antigen remains unidentified.

The V and J ends lost 1 base and 0 bases respectively, with 14 bases between them. CDR3 length: 17 amino acids. Germline assignment: CDR1 SGHKS and CDR2 YYEKEE (reference sequence). The PCR employed 60 Vbeta primers together with 13 Jbeta primers. The method was immunoSEQ multiplex PCR; TCRdb's version includes in-frame clones alone and lacks a portion of them. The specimen's table records 150,000 to 200,000 clones. The sequence derives from a man aged 25-40 years in good health and CMV-seronegative. V is TRBV5-5 and J is TRBJ1-5; maybe TRBD1 (6 bases). Sequences were obtained from PBMCs. The CDR3 DNA reads as TGTGCCAGCAGCTTGAGACAGGCAGATCATAGCAATCAGCCCCAGCATTTT. Translated: CASSLRQADHSNQPQHF.